These 7 T cell receptor beta chains were all obtained from the same sample, sequenced in a study of T cells in Graves' hyperthyroidism and ophthalmopathy. RNA transcripts gave rise to amplified TCR beta CDR3 regions. Primed by the HTBI set, a first-round RT-PCR was run on the TCR CDR3. TCRdb recomputed calls from the multiplex PCR reads with MiXCR, one row per CDR3 protein. The profile covers hundreds of thousands of distinct CDR3 sequences, with 46% appearing a single time and about 7.8% taken by the ten largest. The sequenced sample consisted of peripheral blood or thyroid tissue (not recorded which). These receptors all stem from a young woman with Graves' hyperthyroidism.

DNA for the CDR3: TGCGCCAGCAGCTTGGGGGACTACCGAGAGCAGTACTTC. This gives the protein CASSLGDYREQYF. The chain couples TRBV5-1 to TRBJ2-7; 7 nucleotides line up with TRBD2. The CDR3 sequence is 13 residues long. V trimming: 0 bases; J trimming: 7 bases; junction bases outside the gene matches: 4. The germline gives CDR1 SGHRS, CDR2 YFSETQ.

V usage is TRBV14 and J usage is TRBJ2-6, with 9 bases aligning to TRBD1. Per the germline V gene, CDR1 is SGHDN and CDR2 is FVKESK. V dropped 6 bases and J dropped 11; count of bases not matched to a gene: 14. This CDR3 region has 16 residues. The CDR3 here is CASSLPQGAGSYVLTF. The CDR3 nucleotides read TGTGCCAGCAGTCTTCCACAGGGGGCAGGCTCCTACGTCCTGACTTTC. Full variable domain (missing parts from reference TRBV14 and TRBJ2-6): EAGVTQFPSHSVIEKGQTVTLRCDPISGHDNLYWYRRVMGKEIKFLLHFVKESKQDESGMPNNRFLAERTGGTYSTLKVQPAELEDSGVYFCASSLPQGAGSYVLTFGAGSRLTVL.

V usage is TRBV12-3 or TRBV12-4 and J usage is TRBJ1-6; 7 bases line up with TRBD1. The junction had 9 bases not matched to a gene; V was cut back by 6 bases and J by 13 bases. There are 13 residues in the CDR3. The DNA for the CDR3 is TGTGCCAGCAGCGGGACAGTCTCTCCTCCCCTCCACTTT. This encodes CASSGTVSPPLHF.

About this clonotype itself: This may come from a read error, since a much larger clone is one base off. The chain links TRBV10-3 to TRBJ1-2, with D perhaps matching TRBD1 (6 bases). The CDR3 has 15 amino acids. Germline-derived CDR1 and CDR2 are ENHRY and SYGVKD. The CDR3 DNA reads TGTGCCAGCAGTGACCCCGGGACAACGGCATCTGGCTACACCTTC. Translation: CASSDPGTTASGYTF.

This chain joins TRBV7-8 and TRBJ2-7; TRBD1 matches 9 bases. Germline V gene sequence: CDR1 SGHVS, CDR2 FQNEAQ. The CDR3 has 12 residues. Unmatched junction bases numbered 8, after V lost 5 bases and J lost 12 bases. CDR3 protein: CASSQETGGMYF. DNA of the CDR3: TGTGCCAGCAGCCAAGAGACAGGGGGGATGTACTTC.

The table lists this clonotype with many counts. The chain uses TRBV15 and TRBJ1-3, with D possibly matching TRBD1 (6 bases). With 8 bases removed from V and 3 bases from J, the gap between germline ends came to 8 bases. Germline CDR1 LNHNV, CDR2 YYDKDF (reference sequence). The CDR3 is 12 residues long. The CDR3 nucleotides read TGTGCCACCGCAGGGGTTGGAAACACCATATATTTT. It yields the protein CATAGVGNTIYF.

This clonotype was seen a handful of times. The genes are TRBV2 and TRBJ2-2; D unresolved. Germline lookup yields CDR1 SNHLY and CDR2 FYNNEI. The CDR3 covers 13 residues. The V end was cut by 1 base, the J end by 6 bases, with 6 bases between. The CDR3 coding sequence is TGTGCCAGCAGTGAAGGGGAACCCGGGGAGCTGTTTTTT. It is translated as CASSEGEPGELFF.